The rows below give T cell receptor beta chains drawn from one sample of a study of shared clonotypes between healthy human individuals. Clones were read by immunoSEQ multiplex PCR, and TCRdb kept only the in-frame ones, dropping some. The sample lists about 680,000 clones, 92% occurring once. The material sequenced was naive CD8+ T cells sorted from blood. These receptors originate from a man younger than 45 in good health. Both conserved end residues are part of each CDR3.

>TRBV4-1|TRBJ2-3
CASSQERVTTDTQYF
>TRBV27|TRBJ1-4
CASSLLGSSEKLFF
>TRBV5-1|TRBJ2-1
CASSSSISSGRANEQFF
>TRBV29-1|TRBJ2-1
CSSSTRGGNEQFF
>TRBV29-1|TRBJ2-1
CSGTPSSSNEQFF
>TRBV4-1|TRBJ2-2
CASSRGQLGELFF
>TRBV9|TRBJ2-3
CASSPQGGLDTQYF
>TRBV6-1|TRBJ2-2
CASSERRFRAPGELFF
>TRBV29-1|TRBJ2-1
CSVDARGGTSGSQGEQFF
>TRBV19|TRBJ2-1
CASSSLAGVSNEQFF
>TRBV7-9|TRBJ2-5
CASSPARARGETQYF
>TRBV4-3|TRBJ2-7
CASSQDRGQGYEQYF
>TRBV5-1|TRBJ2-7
CASSLKSGWNEQYF
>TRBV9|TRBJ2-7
CASSPASGGFEQYF
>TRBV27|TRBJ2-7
CASSVPGPAYEQYF
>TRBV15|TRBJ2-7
CATGSNPDTMSYEQYF
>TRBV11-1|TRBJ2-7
CASSLAVGVRYEQYF
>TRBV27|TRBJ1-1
CASSLSGLNTEAFF
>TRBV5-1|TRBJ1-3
CASSLGYSGNTIYF
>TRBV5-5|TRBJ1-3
CASSLTRGVGNTIYF
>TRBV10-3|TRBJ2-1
CATMPGLASNNEQFF
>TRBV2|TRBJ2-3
CASSEGAAFSTDTQYF
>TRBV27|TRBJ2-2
CASSFLGGTGELFF
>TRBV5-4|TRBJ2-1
CASSSPLTGSYNEQFF
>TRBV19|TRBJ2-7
CASSPETSGSYEQYF
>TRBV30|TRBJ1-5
CAWSQGASQPQHF
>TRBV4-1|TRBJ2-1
CASSHGTSRYNEQFF
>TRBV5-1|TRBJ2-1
CASSPSGSSDNEQFF
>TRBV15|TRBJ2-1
CATSGRDYNEQFF
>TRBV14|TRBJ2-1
CASSQDRAPYNEQFF
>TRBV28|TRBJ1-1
CASRPRTGVTEAFF
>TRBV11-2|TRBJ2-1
CASRPRAGGILDEQFF
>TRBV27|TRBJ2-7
CASSLFGDSYEQYF
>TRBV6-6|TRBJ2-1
CASSYGREQFF
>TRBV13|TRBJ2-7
CASSVRDRPSYEQYF
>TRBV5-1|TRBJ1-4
CASSLEGQANEKLFF
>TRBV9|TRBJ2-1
CASSVSGVNEQFF
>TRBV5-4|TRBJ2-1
CASSLAVTRTLTPGEQFF
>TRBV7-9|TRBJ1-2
CASSPPDRRYGYTF
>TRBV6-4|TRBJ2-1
CASSDAPSSYNEQFF
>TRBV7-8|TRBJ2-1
CASSLVGSNEQFF
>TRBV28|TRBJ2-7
CASRRNPTTGYEQYF
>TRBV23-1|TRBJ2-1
CARGLAGAYEQFF
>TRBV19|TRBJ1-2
CASNSWTGMDGYTF
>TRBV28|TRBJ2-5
CASSFGAGGLQETQYF
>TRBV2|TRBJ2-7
CATRGSRYEQYF
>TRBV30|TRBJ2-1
CAWSLGGRVAYNEQFF
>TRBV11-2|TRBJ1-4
CASSPWERGDEKLFF
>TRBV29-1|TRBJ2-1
CSCDRDNEQFF
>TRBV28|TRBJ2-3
CASSLREETDTQYF
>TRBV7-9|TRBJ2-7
CASSPARSSGRAAIYEQYF
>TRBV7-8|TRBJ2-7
CASSLTWGTGEQYF
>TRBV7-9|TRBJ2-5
CASSSSGTGSWETQYF
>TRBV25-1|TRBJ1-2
CASSDQAKTGGDYGYTF
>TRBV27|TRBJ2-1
CASSYGGASEQFF
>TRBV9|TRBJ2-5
CASSGETQYF
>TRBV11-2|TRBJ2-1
CASSLERFNEQFF